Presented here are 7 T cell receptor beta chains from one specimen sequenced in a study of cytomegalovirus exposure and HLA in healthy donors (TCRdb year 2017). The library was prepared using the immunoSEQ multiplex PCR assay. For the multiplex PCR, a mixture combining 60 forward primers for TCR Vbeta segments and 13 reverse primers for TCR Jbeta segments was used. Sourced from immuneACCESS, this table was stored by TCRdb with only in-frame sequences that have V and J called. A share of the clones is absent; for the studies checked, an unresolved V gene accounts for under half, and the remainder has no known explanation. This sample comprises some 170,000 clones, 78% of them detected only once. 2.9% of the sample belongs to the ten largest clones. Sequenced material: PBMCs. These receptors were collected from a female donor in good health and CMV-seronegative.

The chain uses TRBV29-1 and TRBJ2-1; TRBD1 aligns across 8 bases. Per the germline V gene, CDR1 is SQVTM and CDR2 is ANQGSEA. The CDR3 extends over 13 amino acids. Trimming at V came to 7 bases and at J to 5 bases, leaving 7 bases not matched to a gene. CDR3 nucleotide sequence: TGCAGCGAGGACAGGGAAAGAAACAATGAGCAGTTCTTC. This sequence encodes CSEDRERNNEQFF.

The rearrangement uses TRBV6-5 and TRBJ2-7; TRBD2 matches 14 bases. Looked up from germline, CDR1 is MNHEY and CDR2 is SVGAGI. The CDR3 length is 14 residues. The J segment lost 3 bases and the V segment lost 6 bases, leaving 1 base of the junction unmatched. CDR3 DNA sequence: TGTGCCAGCAGCGGGACTAGCGGGGGCTACGAGCAGTACTTC. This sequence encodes CASSGTSGGYEQYF.

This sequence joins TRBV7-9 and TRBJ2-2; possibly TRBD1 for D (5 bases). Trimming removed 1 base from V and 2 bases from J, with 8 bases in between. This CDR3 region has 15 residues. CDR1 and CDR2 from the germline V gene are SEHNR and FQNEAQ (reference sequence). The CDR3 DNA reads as TGTGCCAGCAGCTTAGGACAGATTAACACCGGGGAGCTGTTTTTT. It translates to CASSLGQINTGELFF. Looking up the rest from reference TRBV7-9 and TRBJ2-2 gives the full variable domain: DTGVSQNPRHKITKRGQNVTFRCDPISEHNRLYWYRQTLGQGPEFLTYFQNEAQLEKSRLLSDRFSAERPKGSFSTLEIQRTEQGDSAMYLCASSLGQINTGELFFGEGSRLTVL.

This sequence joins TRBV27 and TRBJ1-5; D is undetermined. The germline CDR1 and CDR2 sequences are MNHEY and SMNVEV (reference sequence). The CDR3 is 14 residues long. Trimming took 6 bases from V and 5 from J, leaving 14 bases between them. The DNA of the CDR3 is TGTGCCAGCAGGGGGAGAGGTTACGATCAGCCCCAGCATTTT. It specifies CASRGRGYDQPQHF.

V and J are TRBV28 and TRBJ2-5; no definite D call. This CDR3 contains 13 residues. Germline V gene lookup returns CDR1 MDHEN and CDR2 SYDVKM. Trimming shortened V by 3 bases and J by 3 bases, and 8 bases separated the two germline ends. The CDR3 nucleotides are TGTGCCAGCAGTTTCTCCCGGGAAGAGACCCAGTACTTC. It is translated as CASSFSREETQYF.

The CDR3, as DNA: TGTGCCAGCAGAGCTAGACAGGGCTGGGATCAGCCCCAGCATTTT. This sequence encodes CASRARQGWDQPQHF. The chain has TRBV6-5 and TRBJ1-5, with 7 positions matching TRBD1. The CDR3 contains 15 residues. Germline V gives CDR1 MNHEY, CDR2 SVGAGI. The V and J ends lost 6 bases and 5 bases, in that order; junction bases with no gene match: 10.

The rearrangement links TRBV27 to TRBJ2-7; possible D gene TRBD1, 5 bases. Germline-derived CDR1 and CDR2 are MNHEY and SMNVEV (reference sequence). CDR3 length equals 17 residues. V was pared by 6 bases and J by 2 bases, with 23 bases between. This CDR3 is CASSKLSGSVPPYEQYF. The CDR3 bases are TGTGCCAGCAGCAAACTATCAGGGTCGGTCCCCCCCTACGAGCAGTACTTC.